A selection of T cell receptor beta chains follows, all from one sample in a study of early T cells in non-severe SARS-CoV-2 infection. TCRdb used MiXCR to reprocess the 5' RACE reads, holding one entry per CDR3 protein. This sample has 20,000 to 25,000 distinct CDR3 sequences, with about 4.4% found just once. Sequenced: whole blood. The receptors derive from an adult who was a healthcare worker with PCR-confirmed SARS-CoV-2 infection or an uninfected control (not recorded which). Each CDR3 is given with its conserved first and last residue. Each record gives: J gene, clone size, V gene, D gene, CDR3 DNA, CDR3 protein. A D gene is named only where the DNA matches it firmly. Rows may omit the clone size; those that give it use once, few, many or a size class.

TRBJ2-1 few TRBV29-1 - TGCAGCGTTGAAGTAGCCGGGGAGCAGTTCTTC CSVEVAGEQFF
TRBJ1-6 many TRBV28 - TGTGCCAGCAGGCCGCAGGGTTTTAATTCACCCCTCCACTTT CASRPQGFNSPLHF
TRBJ2-2 many TRBV11-3 - TGTGCCAGCAGCTTATCCGGGGCGGACACCGGGGAGCTGTTTTTT CASSLSGADTGELFF
TRBJ2-5 - TRBV7-8 TRBD2 TGTGCCAGCAGCTTCCAGGCTAGCGGGATCACTAGTTCATCCGGAAGGACCCAGTACTTC CASSFQASGITSSSGRTQYF
TRBJ2-7 few TRBV12-3/TRBV12-4 - TGTGTCAGCACCACGCTTCCTGGGCGCGGGCAGTACTTC CVSTTLPGRGQYF
TRBJ1-5 - TRBV20-1 - TGCAGTGCTAGAGATGGCAATCAGCCCCAGCATTTT CSARDGNQPQHF
TRBJ2-7 many TRBV11-2 - TGTGCCAGCAGCTTAGAGGACAGCCTCGCCTACGAGCAGTACTTC CASSLEDSLAYEQYF
TRBJ2-3 many TRBV5-1 TRBD2 TGCGCCAGCAGCTTGAGGTCCCTAGCGGGAACAGATACGCAGTATTTT CASSLRSLAGTDTQYF
TRBJ2-7 many TRBV20-1 - TGCAGTGCTAGCGCCGGGGGCTGGGAGCAGTACTTC CSASAGGWEQYF
TRBJ1-2 few TRBV6-1 TRBD1 TGTGCCAGCAGTGCGACAGGGGACTATGGCTACACCTTC CASSATGDYGYTF
TRBJ2-1 - TRBV20-1 - TGCAGTGCTTTCGCCGACAATGAGCAGTTCTTC CSAFADNEQFF
TRBJ1-4 - TRBV14 - TGTGCCAGCAGCCGCACACAGGGCACTCGTGAAAAACTGTTTTTT CASSRTQGTREKLFF
TRBJ2-6 - TRBV20-1 - TGCAGTGCTAGGGACAACTCTGGGGCCAACGTCCTGACTTTC CSARDNSGANVLTF
TRBJ1-2 - TRBV6-1 TRBD1 TGTGCCAGCAGTACAGGGGGCGGATATGGCTACACCTTC CASSTGGGYGYTF
TRBJ1-1 few TRBV27 - TGTGCCAGCAGTTTAACGGCGGTCTGGAACACTGAAGCTTTCTTT CASSLTAVWNTEAFF
TRBJ2-5 many TRBV30 - TGTGCCTGGAGTGTAGGGTGGCAGAGTCAAGAGACCCAGTACTTC CAWSVGWQSQETQYF
TRBJ2-7 once TRBV20-1 - TGCAGTGCTAGACAGCAGGGGGGAACCTACGAGCAGTACTTC CSARQQGGTYEQYF
TRBJ1-4 - TRBV30 TRBD1 TGTGCCTGGAGTGTACGATCCTCGGCAGGGGGTAGTGAAAAACTGTTTTTT CAWSVRSSAGGSEKLFF
TRBJ1-4 many TRBV7-2 TRBD1 TGTGCCAGCAGCCGACAGGGAGGGGTTGAAAAACTGTTTTTT CASSRQGGVEKLFF
TRBJ1-2 - TRBV20-1 TRBD1 TGCAGTGCTACCCGGGAGGGGGCAGGGGATGGCTACACCTTC CSATREGAGDGYTF
TRBJ1-2 - TRBV20-1 - TGCAGTGCTAGACTTGGGGACTATGGCTACACCTTC CSARLGDYGYTF
TRBJ2-5 many TRBV5-6 TRBD1 TGTGCCAGCAGCTTCATTGGACAGGCGGAAGAGACCCAGTACTTC CASSFIGQAEETQYF
TRBJ1-1 many TRBV20-1 - TGCAGGCCACACCGAGGGGGGGCGAACACTGAAGCTTTCTTT CRPHRGGANTEAFF
TRBJ1-2 many TRBV20-1 - TGCAGTGCTAGCGGGTTTAACTATGGCTACACCTTC CSASGFNYGYTF
TRBJ1-2 - TRBV2 - TGTGCCAGCGGTAGGAGTAGGGGCGGCTACACCTTC CASGRSRGGYTF
TRBJ1-1 many TRBV20-1 - TGCAGTGCTAGAGACTGGACCCGAGGGACCGTGGATAGTGAAGCTTTCTTT CSARDWTRGTVDSEAFF
TRBJ1-3 many TRBV6-1 - TGTGCCAGCAGTGAAGCGCTTCCGCAACTCTCTGGAAACACCATATATTTT CASSEALPQLSGNTIYF
TRBJ1-4 many TRBV5-1 TRBD1 TGCGCCAGCAGCCTAAGGGGGACAGGCGTGGAAAAACTGTTTTTT CASSLRGTGVEKLFF
TRBJ1-4 many TRBV2 TRBD1 TGTGCCAGCAACACCGGGACAGGGCGCGAAAAACTGTTTTTT CASNTGTGREKLFF
TRBJ1-6 - TRBV3-1 - TGTGCCAGCAGCCAGGGAGGGGGACCGCCGAATTCACCCCTCCACTTT CASSQGGGPPNSPLHF
TRBJ2-3 - TRBV10-3 - TGTGCCATCAGTGAACAGGAGGCAGATACGCAGTATTTT CAISEQEADTQYF
TRBJ2-7 many TRBV13 - TGTGCCAGCAGCCGATCACACTACGAGCAGTACTTC CASSRSHYEQYF